This TCR beta chain is from a study of T cells in Graves' hyperthyroidism and ophthalmopathy. Overall study context: Blood was drawn when the patient was first diagnosed and still untreated.

The sample holds many counts of this clonotype. What it binds is unknown. Fresh peripheral blood, around 10 ml of it, supplied the PBMCs. V dropped 5 bases and J dropped 5; count of bases not matched to a gene: 7. Germline values: CDR1 LNHDA, CDR2 SQIVND (reference sequence). This CDR3 has 14 amino acids. Broader study findings: The blood repertoire included most of the expanded thyroid clonotypes above 0.001.

It was RNA transcripts that yielded the amplified TCR beta CDR3 regions. The TCR CDR3 was amplified in a first-round RT-PCR using the HTBI primer set. One entry per CDR3 protein results from TCRdb running MiXCR on the multiplex PCR reads. Of around 200,000 distinct CDR3 sequences detected, approximately 15% appear once; the ten largest clones hold 25% to 30%. The source material was blood. V gene TRBV19 combines with J gene TRBJ2-7, with TRBD1 matching over 9 bases. The clonotype originates from a woman between 50 and 59 years old with Graves' hyperthyroidism. The CDR3 here is CASSSGTGSDEQYF. The CDR3 region has the DNA TGTGCCAGTAGTTCCGGGACAGGGTCGGACGAGCAGTACTTC. Based on the CDR3 plus reference TRBV19 and TRBJ2-7, the full variable domain is DGGITQSPKYLFRKEGQNVTLSCEQNLNHDAMYWYRQDPGQGLRLIYYSQIVNDFQKGDIAEGYSVSREKKESFPLTVTSAQKNPTAFYLCASSSGTGSDEQYFGPGTRLTVT.